This T cell receptor (beta chain) was sequenced for a study of OX40 agonist ivuxolimab in advanced cancers. About the study: Mean age around 64 years, range about 23 to 79; 82.7% male. Study-level findings and limits: Among some nonresponders, normalized T-cell clonal expansion was also low. With doses of 0.1-3.0 mg/kg, partial responders showed among the lowest clonal expansion.

Regarding this clone: The target antigen is unknown.

The CDR3 has 14 amino acids. The germline gives CDR1 LGHNA, CDR2 YNFKEQ. V was pared by 4 bases and J by 3 bases, with 9 bases between. Produced via immunoSEQ multiplex PCR; TCRdb's table is partial and in-frame only. The sample holds some 17,000 clones, about 90% seen once. The source was CD4+ or CD8+ T cells sorted from blood, collected in a trial of the OX40 agonist ivuxolimab. The sequence was obtained from an adult with an advanced solid tumor such as melanoma, head and neck, liver or kidney cancer. This chain joins TRBV4-2 and TRBJ2-2; TRBD2 might be the D (6 bases). The CDR3 loop is CASSPGLYTGELFF. The CDR3 bases are TGTGCCAGCAGCCCGGGACTTTACACCGGGGAGCTGTTTTTT.